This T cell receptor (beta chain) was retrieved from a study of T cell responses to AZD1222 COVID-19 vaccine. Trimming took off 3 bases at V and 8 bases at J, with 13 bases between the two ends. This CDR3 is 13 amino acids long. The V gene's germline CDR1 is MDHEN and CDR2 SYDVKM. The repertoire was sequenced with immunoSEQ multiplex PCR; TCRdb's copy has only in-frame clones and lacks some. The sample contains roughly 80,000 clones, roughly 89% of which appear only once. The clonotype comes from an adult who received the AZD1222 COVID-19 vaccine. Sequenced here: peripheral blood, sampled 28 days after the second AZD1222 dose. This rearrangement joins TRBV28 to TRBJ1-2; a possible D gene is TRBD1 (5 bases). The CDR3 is CASSFPQVGGYTF. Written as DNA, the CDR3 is TGTGCCAGCAGTTTTCCACAGGTTGGAGGCTACACCTTC.